Listed below are T cell receptor beta chains from one sample, sequenced in a study of OX40 agonist ivuxolimab in advanced cancers. Here immunoSEQ multiplex PCR was the method, and the copy in TCRdb shows in-frame clones only, minus some. The sample has about 24,000 clones, roughly 78% seen once. The sample in question was CD4+ or CD8+ T cells sorted from blood, obtained in a trial of the OX40 agonist ivuxolimab. The receptors derive from an adult with an advanced solid tumor such as melanoma, head and neck, liver or kidney cancer. CDR3s include the opening cysteine and the closing phenylalanine or tryptophan. The D gene is left open where the match is weak. The size field is filled for only some rows; it gives once, few, many or a size class.

cdr3_aa	cdr3_nt	clone_size	d_call	j_call	v_call
CASSAGYGYTF	TGTGCCAGCAGTGCAGGGTATGGCTACACCTTC	few	NA	TRBJ1-2	TRBV2
CASRIGVNYGYTF	TGTGCCAGCAGAATCGGGGTTAACTATGGCTACACCTTC	NA	NA	TRBJ1-2	TRBV28
CSVSRGYGYTF	TGCAGCGTCAGCAGGGGCTATGGCTACACCTTC	NA	NA	TRBJ1-2	TRBV29-1
CASSSAYEQYF	TGTGCCAGCAGTTCGGCCTACGAGCAGTACTTC	few	NA	TRBJ2-7	TRBV6-5
CASRRLRGVSEKLFF	TGTGCCAGCAGAAGGCTCAGGGGGGTTAGCGAAAAACTGTTTTTT	NA	TRBD1	TRBJ1-4	TRBV6-5
CASSQGGESPLYEQYF	TGTGCCAGCAGCCAAGGAGGGGAGTCGCCCCTGTACGAGCAGTACTTC	NA	NA	TRBJ2-7	TRBV4-2
CASSHQGVNEQFF	TGCGCCAGCAGCCATCAGGGGGTTAATGAGCAGTTCTTC	NA	TRBD1	TRBJ2-1	TRBV4-3
CASSSPGTEETQYF	TGTGCCAGCAGCTCCCCCGGGACCGAAGAGACCCAGTACTTC	NA	NA	TRBJ2-5	TRBV11-3
CASSYPRGPQYF	TGTGCCAGCAGCTACCCCCGGGGGCCCCAGTACTTC	NA	NA	TRBJ2-5	TRBV7-2
CASSQRTGPATNEKLFF	TGCGCCAGCAGCCAGAGGACAGGCCCTGCAACTAATGAAAAACTGTTTTTT	few	TRBD1	TRBJ1-4	TRBV4-3
CASSQPGPYEQYF	TGTGCCAGCAGCCAACCGGGACCCTACGAGCAGTACTTC	NA	NA	TRBJ2-7	TRBV7-2
CASSFLGGASPLHF	TGTGCCAGCAGCTTTCTCGGGGGCGCCTCACCCCTCCACTTT	NA	NA	TRBJ1-6	TRBV7-9
CAWSISGGTYEQYF	TGTGCCTGGAGTATTTCAGGGGGTACCTACGAGCAGTACTTC	NA	TRBD1	TRBJ2-7	TRBV30
CASPQGRGTDTQYF	TGTGCCTCGCCACAGGGTCGTGGCACAGATACGCAGTATTTT	NA	NA	TRBJ2-3	TRBV28
CASSQDRYYGYTF	TGTGCCAGCTCACAGGACAGGTACTATGGCTACACCTTC	NA	TRBD1	TRBJ1-2	TRBV18
CASSIPRGTSQPQHF	TGTGCCAGTAGTATCCCCAGGGGGACTAGTCAGCCCCAGCATTTT	NA	TRBD1	TRBJ1-5	TRBV19
CASRGENYGYTF	TGTGCCAGCAGAGGAGAGAACTATGGCTACACCTTC	NA	NA	TRBJ1-2	TRBV6-6
CASHPGRGEKLFF	TGTGCCAGCCATCCCGGCAGGGGTGAAAAACTGTTTTTT	NA	NA	TRBJ1-4	TRBV28
CASSLRPWGETQYF	TGTGCCAGCTCCCTAAGACCATGGGGAGAGACCCAGTACTTC	NA	NA	TRBJ2-5	TRBV18
CASSKKSIGLAGDREQFF	TGTGCCAGCAGCAAAAAATCGATAGGACTAGCGGGGGACCGGGAGCAGTTCTTC	NA	TRBD2	TRBJ2-1	TRBV7-3
CASSLWGAGANVLTF	TGTGCCAGCAGTTTGTGGGGGGCTGGGGCCAACGTCCTGACTTTC	NA	NA	TRBJ2-6	TRBV27
CASSWGARGGTDTQYF	TGCGCCAGCAGCTGGGGCGCGCGGGGGGGTACAGATACGCAGTATTTT	NA	TRBD2	TRBJ2-3	TRBV5-1